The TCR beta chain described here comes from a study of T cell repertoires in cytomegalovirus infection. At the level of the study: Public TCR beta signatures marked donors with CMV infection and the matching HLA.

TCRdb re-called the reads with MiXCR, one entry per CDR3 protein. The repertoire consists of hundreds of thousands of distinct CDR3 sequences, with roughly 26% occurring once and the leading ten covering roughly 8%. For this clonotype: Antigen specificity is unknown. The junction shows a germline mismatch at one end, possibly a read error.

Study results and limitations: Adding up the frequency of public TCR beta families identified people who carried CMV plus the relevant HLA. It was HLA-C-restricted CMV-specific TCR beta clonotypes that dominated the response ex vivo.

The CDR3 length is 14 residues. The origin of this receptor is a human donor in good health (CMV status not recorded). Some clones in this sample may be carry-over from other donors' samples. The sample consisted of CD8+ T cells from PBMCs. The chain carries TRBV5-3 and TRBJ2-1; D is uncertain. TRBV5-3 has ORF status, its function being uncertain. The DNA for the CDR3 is TGTGCCAGCAGCTTTTCTGCCAGGCGCAATGAGCAGTTCTTC. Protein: CASSFSARRNEQFF.